The subject of this entry is one T cell receptor (beta chain). The sample belongs to a study of CD8 T cells in Susac syndrome. It was with random hexamers that roughly 0.45 to 1 ug RNA was reverse transcribed. Amplification of TCR beta CDR3 was carried out by immunoSEQ multiplex PCR, which covered 54 Vbeta and 13 Jbeta segments. TCRdb re-analysed the immunoSEQ multiplex PCR reads in MiXCR, keeping a single row per CDR3 protein. Among around 77,000 distinct CDR3 sequences listed, just over 95% were seen once. Blood CD8+ and CD4+ T cells underwent high-throughput TCR beta sequencing. Bulk CD8+ and CD4+ cells came from magnetic negative isolation; CD8+ TEMRA by FACS. The J segment lost 1 base and the V segment lost 8 bases, leaving 4 bases of the junction unmatched. Germline CDR1 and CDR2: SNHLY and FYNNEI. The CDR3 is 14 residues long.

The source material was CD4+ T cells from PBMCs. The genes are TRBV2 and TRBJ2-2; 7 nucleotides line up with TRBD1. The TCR sequence derives from a human donor with multiple sclerosis. CDR3 residues: CASAGTENTGELFF. CDR3 DNA: TGTGCCAGCGCCGGGACAGAGAACACCGGGGAGCTGTTTTTT.